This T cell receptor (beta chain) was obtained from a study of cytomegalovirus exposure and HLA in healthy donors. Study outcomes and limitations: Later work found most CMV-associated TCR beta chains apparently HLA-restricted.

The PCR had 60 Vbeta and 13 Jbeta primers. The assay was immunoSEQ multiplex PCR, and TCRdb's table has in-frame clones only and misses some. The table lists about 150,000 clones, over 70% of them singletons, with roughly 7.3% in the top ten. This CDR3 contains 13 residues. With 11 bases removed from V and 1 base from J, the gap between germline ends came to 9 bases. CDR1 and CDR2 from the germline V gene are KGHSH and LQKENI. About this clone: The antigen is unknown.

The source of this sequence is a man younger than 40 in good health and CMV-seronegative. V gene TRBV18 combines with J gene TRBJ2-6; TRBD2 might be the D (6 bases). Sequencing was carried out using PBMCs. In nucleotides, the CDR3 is TGTGCCGGCGCGGGGTCTGGGGCCAACGTCCTGACTTTC. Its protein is CAGAGSGANVLTF.